The source of this TCR beta chain is a study of CD8+CD57+ T cells in acquired aplastic anemia. The CDR3 loop spans 14 amino acids. Trimming removed 10 bases at V and 2 bases at J, with 16 bases between. Looked up from germline, CDR1 is ENHRY and CDR2 is SYGVKD. Researchers used genomic DNA as the template to profile TCR beta VDJ and CDR3. TCRdb used MiXCR to reprocess the reads, holding one entry per CDR3 protein. The sample includes about 200,000 distinct CDR3 sequences, less than 75% of them seen just once. CD8+CD57+ cell expansion had been shown by flow cytometry in patients chosen for sequencing. The chain recombines TRBV10-3 with TRBJ2-3; a possible D gene is TRBD1 (7 bases). The sample consisted of sorted CD4+, CD8+, or CD8+CD57+ T cells (not recorded which) from PBMCs. The TCR originated in a human donor with aplastic anemia. The CDR3 here is CASRGDSPTDTQYF. CDR3 DNA: TGTGCCAGCAGGGGGGACAGTCCCACAGATACGCAGTATTTT.